This T cell receptor (beta chain) came from a study of blood T cell repertoires in COVID-19. Germline V lookup: CDR1 SGHVS, CDR2 FQNEAQ. V was pared by 5 bases and J by 6 bases, with 14 bases of the junction left unmatched. This CDR3 has 17 residues. This clone was observed once. As originally analysed: Using reference gene primer amplification, nucleated cell counts were estimated. Generated by immunoSEQ multiplex PCR, the TCRdb table keeps only in-frame clones and is missing some. The DNA was the basis for D and trimming; V, J and clone size are from that table. The sample gives roughly 200,000 clones, roughly 84% of which show up once; about 5% is in the top ten.

The sequence derives from a woman older than 75 with acute or convalescent COVID-19. The rearrangement joins TRBV7-8 to TRBJ2-1, with TRBD2 matching 9 bases. The sample taken for sequencing was peripheral blood. CDR3 sequence reads: CASSARLAAHPLNEQFF. As DNA, the CDR3 is TGTGCCAGCAGCGCTCGACTAGCGGCCCATCCCCTCAATGAGCAGTTCTTC.